Listed here are 32 T cell receptor beta chains from one sample, sequenced in a study of blood T cell repertoires in COVID-19. Using immunoSEQ multiplex PCR, the repertoire was profiled, and TCRdb retains in-frame clones only, with some absent. The data show roughly 220,000 clones, 70% to 90% seen once. Material: PBMCs or T cells enriched from blood (not recorded which). These receptors all come from a woman in her 40s with acute COVID-19.

This clone was counted once. V and J are TRBV7-9 and TRBJ2-1, with a possible D match to TRBD2 (5 bases). This CDR3 has 16 amino acids. Deletions cut 5 bases from V and 0 bases from J, with 14 bases between. Germline V gene lookup returns CDR1 SEHNR and CDR2 FQNEAQ (reference sequence). The CDR3: CASSENDYTSYNEQFF. In DNA, the CDR3 is TGTGCCAGCAGCGAAAACGACTATACCTCCTACAATGAGCAGTTCTTC.

J is TRBJ1-6 and V is TRBV6-1, with 7 bases lining up with TRBD1. The CDR3 is 14 residues long. Germline V gives CDR1 MNHNS, CDR2 SASEGT. The V and J ends lost 2 bases and 7 bases, in that order; junction bases with no gene match: 2. The CDR3 loop is CASSERQGNSPLHF. CDR3 DNA: TGTGCCAGCAGTGAAAGACAGGGAAATTCACCCCTCCACTTT.

The rearrangement joins TRBV5-1 to TRBJ2-7, with TRBD1 identical over 8 bases. Germline V gene sequence: CDR1 SGHRS, CDR2 YFSETQ. V was pared by 4 bases and J by 3 bases, with 6 bases of the junction left unmatched. There are 14 residues in the CDR3. The CDR3 sequence is CASSIGQGNYEQYF. CDR3 bases: TGCGCCAGCAGCATAGGACAGGGAAACTACGAGCAGTACTTC. Using reference TRBV5-1 and TRBJ2-7 for the parts outside the CDR3, the full variable domain is KAGVTQTPRYLIKTRGQQVTLSCSPISGHRSVSWYQQTPGQGLQFLFEYFSETQRNKGNFPGRFSGRQFSNSRSEMNVSTLELGDSALYLCASSIGQGNYEQYFGPGTRLTVT.

Worth noting for this clone: The junction and the germline gene differ at one end; a read error may be behind it. The genes are TRBV9 and TRBJ2-4; TRBD1 agrees at 10 bases. The CDR3 extends over 14 amino acids. The germline CDR1 and CDR2 sequences are SGDLS and YYNGEE. The CDR3 DNA sequence: TGTGCCAGCAGCGTCACCGGGACAGGGGCCCCCCTAGGGTTC. It codes for CASSVTGTGAPLGF.

The chain is built from TRBV27 and TRBJ2-2; D may be TRBD1 (6 bases). The CDR3 is 15 residues long. V gave up 4 bases and J gave up 6 bases, with 15 bases separating them. CDR1 is MNHEY, CDR2 SMNVEV, per germline (reference sequence). The CDR3 spells CASSSDNRVAGELFF. The CDR3 DNA reads as TGTGCCAGCAGTTCAGATAACAGGGTGGCCGGGGAGCTGTTTTTT.

In this sample, this clone turned up once. The CDR3 sequence: CASSYPRESSYEQYF. The CDR3 DNA follows: TGTGCCAGCAGTTATCCCAGGGAAAGCTCCTACGAGCAGTACTTC. The chain is built from TRBV6-2 or TRBV6-3 and TRBJ2-7; D may be TRBD1 (5 bases). Trimming took off 3 bases at V and 0 bases at J, with 12 bases between the two ends. The CDR3 is 15 amino acids. The V gene's germline CDR1 is MNHEY and CDR2 SVGEGT.

V and J are TRBV2 and TRBJ1-1; maybe TRBD1 (6 bases). Germline V gene data show CDR1 as SNHLY and CDR2 as FYNNEI. The CDR3 loop spans 13 amino acids. Trimming removed 8 bases from V and 2 bases from J, with 12 bases in between. For the CDR3, the DNA is TGTGCCAGCCAAACAGGGAGTAACACTGAAGCTTTCTTT. Its translation: CASQTGSNTEAFF.

The chain has TRBV5-5 and TRBJ2-1; D is possibly TRBD2 (5 bases). Per the germline V gene, CDR1 is SGHKS and CDR2 is YYEKEE (reference sequence). The CDR3 length is 14 residues. Trimming stripped 0 bases from V and 2 bases from J, with 6 bases between. This CDR3 is CASSLERTYNEQFF. The CDR3 nucleotides read TGTGCCAGCAGCTTGGAGCGGACCTACAATGAGCAGTTCTTC.

The chain uses TRBV10-2 and TRBJ2-3, with D unclear. The CDR3 consists of 16 residues. Germline CDR1 is WSHSY and CDR2 is SAAADI. With 8 bases removed from V and 1 base from J, the gap between germline ends came to 19 bases. The CDR3 region is CASRHQTGTRTDTQYF. In DNA, the CDR3 is TGCGCCAGCCGACACCAAACCGGTACTCGCACAGATACGCAGTATTTT.

The rearrangement links TRBV7-2 to TRBJ2-7, with TRBD2 as a possible D gene (6 bases). Germline V gene data show CDR1 as SGHTA and CDR2 as FQGNSA. The V gene lost 5 bases and the J gene lost 4 bases, with 18 bases spanning the gap. This CDR3 has 15 amino acids. CDR3 DNA sequence: TGTGCCAGCAGCCGCGAGCCCGTGGGAGGATACGAGCAGTACTTC. It is translated as CASSREPVGGYEQYF.

CDR3 residues: CASSLYGTGLGNTIYF. The CDR3 coding sequence is TGTGCCAGCAGTTTATACGGGACTGGACTAGGAAACACCATATATTTT. The rearrangement uses TRBV28 and TRBJ1-3; possibly TRBD1 for D (5 bases). This CDR3 has 16 amino acids. From germline, CDR1 is MDHEN and CDR2 SYDVKM. The V end was cut by 1 base, the J end by 4 bases, with 14 bases between.

CDR3 nucleotides: TGTGCCAGCAGCTCCGGGCTAGGGGGGCCCCAGCATTTT. Residues: CASSSGLGGPQHF. V is TRBV25-1 and J is TRBJ1-5, with a tentative D call TRBD1 (6 bases). Germline V lookup: CDR1 MGHDK, CDR2 SYGVNS. This CDR3 has 13 residues. Trimming left V 6 bases short and J 9 bases short, with 15 bases between.

This chain uses TRBV29-1 with TRBJ1-5; 7 bases are shared with TRBD1. With V trimmed by 4 bases and J by 12 bases, 9 bases remained unmatched. The CDR3 totals 12 residues. From germline, CDR1 is SQVTM and CDR2 ANQGSEA. The CDR3 coding sequence is TGCAGCGTTGGAGAGAATCAGGGGGACCAGCATTTT. Protein product: CSVGENQGDQHF.

V usage is TRBV7-8 and J usage is TRBJ2-1, with D possibly matching TRBD2 (6 bases). The germline V gene encodes CDR1 SGHVS and CDR2 FQNEAQ. The V and J ends lost 1 base and 12 bases respectively, with 19 bases between them. The CDR3 sequence is 15 residues long. The CDR3 region is CASSLGQSTSFRQFF. Here the CDR3 DNA reads TGTGCCAGCAGCTTAGGACAATCGACTAGTTTTAGGCAGTTCTTC.

This clone was observed a single time. The V gene is TRBV5-4, the J gene TRBJ1-6, with TRBD1 as a possible D gene (5 bases). CDR3 length: 14 residues. V lost 0 bases to trimming and J lost 6 bases, with 7 bases between them. The germline CDR1 and CDR2 sequences are SGHNT and YYREEE (reference sequence). CDR3 nucleotide sequence: TGTGCCAGCAGCTTGGAGGGGTTTAATTCACCCCTCCACTTT. Its protein is CASSLEGFNSPLHF.

The chain links TRBV19 to TRBJ2-7; 7 bases map to TRBD1. V trimming: 5 bases; J trimming: 3 bases; junction bases outside the gene matches: 4. The CDR3 runs to 13 residues. Germline V CDR1 and CDR2: LNHDA, SQIVND (reference sequence). The CDR3 region is CASSEDRLYEQYF. CDR3 nucleotides: TGTGCCAGTAGTGAGGACAGGCTCTACGAGCAGTACTTC. The whole variable domain, remainder taken from reference TRBV19 and TRBJ2-7, is DGGITQSPKYLFRKEGQNVTLSCEQNLNHDAMYWYRQDPGQGLRLIYYSQIVNDFQKGDIAEGYSVSREKKESFPLTVTSAQKNPTAFYLCASSEDRLYEQYFGPGTRLTVT.

This chain links TRBV30 with TRBJ1-5; 8 bases match TRBD1. The trim removed 2 bases at V and 3 bases at J, leaving 9 bases unmatched. The CDR3 covers 16 residues. In germline, CDR1 is GTSNPN, CDR2 SVGIG (reference sequence). DNA of the CDR3: TGTGCCTGGAGTCGATTCGGACAGGGTGACAATCAGCCCCAGCATTTT. It is translated as CAWSRFGQGDNQPQHF.

The chain is built from TRBV4-3 and TRBJ2-5; a possible D gene is TRBD1 (5 bases). CDR3 size: 16 residues. Trimming removed 1 base from V and 2 bases from J, with 14 bases in between. From germline, CDR1 is LGHNA and CDR2 YSLEER. The CDR3 sequence is CASSQVRQQVQETQYF. The CDR3 DNA is TGCGCCAGCAGCCAAGTACGACAGCAAGTTCAAGAGACCCAGTACTTC.

The rearrangement links TRBV28 to TRBJ1-4; D is possibly TRBD1 (6 bases). Germline V gene lookup returns CDR1 MDHEN and CDR2 SYDVKM. Trimming took off 4 bases at V and 2 bases at J, with 14 bases between the two ends. CDR3 length equals 16 residues. CDR3 sequence: CASSYRQATTNEKLFF. The DNA of the CDR3 is TGTGCCAGCAGTTACCGACAGGCCACTACTAATGAAAAACTGTTTTTT. Full variable domain (missing parts from reference TRBV28 and TRBJ1-4): DVKVTQSSRYLVKRTGEKVFLECVQDMDHENMFWYRQDPGLGLRLIYFSYDVKMKEKGDIPEGYSVSREKKERFSLILESASTNQTSMYLCASSYRQATTNEKLFFGSGTQLSVL.

The gene calls are TRBV4-3 and TRBJ2-1, with 7 bases aligning to TRBD2. This CDR3 spans 18 amino acids. From germline, CDR1 is LGHNA and CDR2 YSLEER. The V segment lost 4 bases and the J segment 3 bases; nucleotides outside the gene matches: 15. The CDR3 is CASSRERRLAVLYNEQFF. CDR3 in DNA: TGCGCCAGCAGCCGGGAAAGGCGGCTAGCGGTCCTCTACAATGAGCAGTTCTTC.

The chain employs TRBV6-1 and TRBJ2-7, with 7 bases that match TRBD2. With 3 bases clipped from V and 0 bases from J, the junction kept 5 bases outside the gene matches. Germline V gene data show CDR1 as MNHNS and CDR2 as SASEGT. CDR3 size: 15 residues. The CDR3 region is CASSDVGRSSYEQYF. The CDR3 DNA follows: TGTGCCAGCAGTGATGTCGGGAGGAGCTCCTACGAGCAGTACTTC.

A single count supports this clone. The chain recombines TRBV9 with TRBJ2-7; D possibly corresponds to TRBD2 (6 bases). Per germline, CDR1 SGDLS and CDR2 YYNGEE. This CDR3 is built from 14 residues. Trimming pared 0 bases from V and 0 bases from J, leaving 7 bases between. CDR3 in amino acids: CASSVVEGSYEQYF. The CDR3, as DNA: TGTGCCAGCAGCGTAGTGGAGGGCTCCTACGAGCAGTACTTC.

This clone was observed a single time. V usage is TRBV6-1 and J usage is TRBJ1-2, with unresolved D. V was cut by 1 base and J by 5 bases, with 11 bases left in between. This CDR3 region has 14 residues. In germline, CDR1 is MNHNS, CDR2 SASEGT. The CDR3 reads CASSEGGTRYGYTF. The CDR3, as DNA: TGTGCCAGCAGTGAAGGGGGAACTAGGTATGGCTACACCTTC.

In this sample, this clone turned up a few times. The rearrangement joins TRBV24-1 to TRBJ2-5; a possible D gene is TRBD1 (6 bases). The CDR3 sequence is 14 residues long. Trimming stripped 3 bases from V and 1 base from J, with 8 bases between. CDR1 KGHDR and CDR2 SFDVKD come from the germline V gene. CDR3 region: CATSDPRGQETQYF. CDR3 nucleotide sequence: TGTGCCACCAGTGATCCCAGGGGCCAAGAGACCCAGTACTTC.

The rearrangement joins TRBV6-5 to TRBJ1-3; no clear D. V was clipped by 2 bases and J by 0 bases, with 5 bases between them. Germline CDR1 reads MNHEY; CDR2 reads SVGAGI. This CDR3 contains 14 residues. Here the CDR3 DNA reads TGTGCCAGCAGTTACCAACTCTCTGGAAACACCATATATTTT. Residues: CASSYQLSGNTIYF.

In its sample, this clone was seen once. V is TRBV3-1 (or the pseudogene TRBV3-2) and J is TRBJ2-1, with 8 bases matching TRBD1. Per germline, CDR1 LGHDT and CDR2 YNNKEL (reference sequence). The CDR3 is 14 amino acids. Trimming at V came to 6 bases and at J to 8 bases, leaving 9 bases not matched to a gene. In DNA form, the CDR3 reads TGTGCCAGCAGGACCGGACAGGGCATAGATGAGCAGTTCTTC. As protein: CASRTGQGIDEQFF.

CDR3 region: CSGAGGMNTEAFF. CDR3 bases: TGCAGTGGAGCCGGGGGGATGAACACTGAAGCTTTCTTT. This chain connects TRBV29-1 to TRBJ1-1, with D tentatively TRBD1 (5 bases). The CDR3 loop spans 13 amino acids. In germline, CDR1 is SQVTM, CDR2 ANQGSEA.

This clone was observed many times. The chain carries TRBV7-9 and TRBJ2-1, with a possible D match to TRBD2 (6 bases). Germline V gene sequence: CDR1 SEHNR, CDR2 FQNEAQ (reference sequence). V lost 3 bases to trimming and J lost 3 bases, with 9 bases between them. This CDR3 is built from 14 residues. CDR3 nucleotide sequence: TGTGCCAGCAGCTTGGGGGGAAACTACAATGAGCAGTTCTTC. This codes for CASSLGGNYNEQFF.

This chain uses TRBV5-4 with TRBJ2-7; 7 bases line up with TRBD1. Unmatched junction bases numbered 9, after V lost 0 bases and J lost 6 bases. Germline CDR1 is SGHNT and CDR2 is YYREEE (reference sequence). CDR3 length equals 15 residues. The CDR3 region is CASSLGLQGRGEQYF. DNA of the CDR3: TGTGCCAGCAGCTTGGGTTTACAGGGGCGTGGCGAGCAGTACTTC.

This clone showed up just a few times. The chain joins TRBV7-2 to TRBJ2-7, with 11 bases lining up with TRBD2. V was clipped by 4 bases and J by 4 bases; unmatched bases: 6. The CDR3 consists of 15 residues. Germline V gene data show CDR1 as SGHTA and CDR2 as FQGNSA. For the CDR3, the DNA is TGTGCCAGCAGCTCGGTTGGACTAGCGGGTTACGAGCAGTACTTC. As protein: CASSSVGLAGYEQYF.

The genes are TRBV28 and TRBJ1-6; 8 positions match TRBD1. CDR3 length: 13 amino acids. The ends lost 6 bases at V and 10 bases at J; junction bases unmatched: 5. Per the germline V gene, CDR1 is MDHEN and CDR2 is SYDVKM. The CDR3 sequence: CASSDRGRSPLHF. The CDR3 DNA is TGTGCCAGCAGCGACAGGGGCCGGTCACCCCTCCACTTT.

CDR3 coding DNA: TGTGCCACCAGGGAGGGGGCGCGAAATGAGCAGTTCTTC. Its protein is CATREGARNEQFF. The chain recombines TRBV24-1 with TRBJ2-1, with a possible D match to TRBD1 (7 bases). Germline V gene data show CDR1 as KGHDR and CDR2 as SFDVKD. CDR3 length equals 13 residues. V was shortened by 7 bases and J by 7 bases, with 13 bases between the two germline ends.